This is a list of T cell receptor beta chains from one sample in a study of human T cells and chemical hapten exposure. TCRdb reprocessed the RACE reads via MiXCR and lists one record per CDR3 protein. The sample holds more than 110,000 distinct CDR3 sequences, about 11% seen once. Sequenced here: whole blood, sampled in connection with sensitization to the hapten diphenylcyclopropenone (DPC). The receptors were gathered from a woman aged 50 to 60 with alopecia areata. Some clones in this sample may be carry-over from other donors' samples. Both conserved end residues are trimmed from each CDR3. Fields, in order: clone size, V gene, CDR3 length, CDR3 protein. Clone size is not always given. Where it is, it says once, few, many or a class for expanded clones.

NA | TRBV18 | 12 | ASSPDRQNSPLH
NA | TRBV10-3 | 11 | AISLAGANVLT
many | TRBV11-3 | 12 | ASSFTSGPYEQY
NA | TRBV6-6 | 11 | ASMVRGTDTQY
few | TRBV10-1 | 13 | ASRTRGKEAGEAF
NA | TRBV28 | 11 | ASSLLQNTEAF
many | TRBV19 | 13 | ASSLRERNTGELF
many | TRBV28 | 11 | ASAGTVSYEQY
many | TRBV12-3/TRBV12-4 | 13 | ASSLTGQPYNEQF
many | TRBV4-3 | 16 | ASSQRPARMTGANVLT
many | TRBV29-1 | 12 | SVVDFLAKNIQY
NA | TRBV6-5 | 13 | ASRSPGLAAYEQY
many | TRBV9 | 15 | ASSVSPGVAGYNEQF
NA | TRBV12-3/TRBV12-4 | 11 | ASRMVAGDTQY
NA | TRBV19 | 13 | ASSSRLPPAGELF
NA | TRBV18 | 13 | ASSPDEGFGETQY
few | TRBV2 | 13 | ASSKNGLAGVEQY
NA | TRBV5-6 | 11 | ASSRLAGETQY
NA | TRBV5-1 | 15 | ASSWDGTDSYNSPLH
few | TRBV11-3 | 12 | ASSFSTGWYEQY
NA | TRBV5-1 | 14 | ASSLWDVASTDTQY
few | TRBV29-1 | 8 | SAKTETQY
few | TRBV10-3 | 15 | AISEFPGTSGRYEQY
NA | TRBV19 | 10 | ASSGRAHEQY
many | TRBV5-1 | 12 | ASSPGQTFGTQY
NA | TRBV7-3 | 12 | ASSHGLGDNEQF
few | TRBV29-1 | 11 | SVEPGGTDTQY
few | TRBV20-1 | 12 | SAREVAGGETQY
NA | TRBV12-3/TRBV12-4 | 13 | ASSRTGDSENTIY
NA | TRBV29-1 | 11 | SARAGNNSPLH
NA | TRBV11-2 | 13 | ASSRPGPSTDTQY
few | TRBV19 | 12 | ASSIAGTRGEQY
NA | TRBV29-1 | 9 | SGNLAGEQY
many | TRBV20-1 | 11 | SAPGLLNTEAF
few | TRBV20-1 | 13 | SARFRSKNTGELF
few | TRBV7-2 | 11 | ASSTRTYNEQF
few | TRBV9 | 11 | ASSVASTGELF
NA | TRBV7-4 | 12 | ASSKRETQETQY
few | TRBV5-1 | 12 | ASSPPRDSHEAF
NA | TRBV7-2 | 14 | ASSLGLAGTQETQY
few | TRBV6-2/TRBV6-3 | 13 | ASSPPGQSSYEQY